Detailed here is one T cell receptor beta chain. The data belong to a study of blood T cell repertoires in COVID-19. This CDR3 region has 15 residues. The V gene end was trimmed by 3 bases and the J gene end by 0 bases; junction bases not matched to a gene: 3. Germline values: CDR1 KGHSH, CDR2 LQKENI. As processed by the authors: Using reference gene primer amplification, nucleated cell counts were estimated. Clones were read by immunoSEQ multiplex PCR, and TCRdb kept only the in-frame ones, dropping some. V and J calls and clone size come straight from that table; D and trimming were deduced from the DNA. The repertoire includes over 300,000 clones, 90% of them detected once, and around 6.3% sits in the top ten.

Sequencing used peripheral blood. This rearrangement joins TRBV18 to TRBJ1-1; 8 bases are shared with TRBD1. This clonotype originated in a man aged 18 to 30 with active or convalescent COVID-19. In DNA, the CDR3 is TGTGCCAGCTCACCCTCGGACAGGGTGAACACTGAAGCTTTCTTT. Protein: CASSPSDRVNTEAFF.